This TCR beta chain was sequenced for a study of T cell responses to AZD1222 COVID-19 vaccine. CDR3 length: 15 amino acids. CDR1 and CDR2 from the germline V gene are MNHEY and SVGAGI. V dropped 8 bases and J dropped 0 bases, with 14 bases sitting between them. Produced via immunoSEQ multiplex PCR; TCRdb's table is partial and in-frame only. This table has approximately 150,000 clones, 85% to 95% appearing once. The J gene is TRBJ1-5, the V gene TRBV6-5, with D perhaps TRBD1 (5 bases). The clonotype originates from an adult who had recovered from COVID-19. Sequences were derived from peripheral blood, sampled after recovery from COVID-19. The CDR3 DNA follows: TGTGCCAGCGGGGGGGGTAGGGGTAGCAATCAGCCCCAGCATTTT. Its protein is CASGGGRGSNQPQHF.